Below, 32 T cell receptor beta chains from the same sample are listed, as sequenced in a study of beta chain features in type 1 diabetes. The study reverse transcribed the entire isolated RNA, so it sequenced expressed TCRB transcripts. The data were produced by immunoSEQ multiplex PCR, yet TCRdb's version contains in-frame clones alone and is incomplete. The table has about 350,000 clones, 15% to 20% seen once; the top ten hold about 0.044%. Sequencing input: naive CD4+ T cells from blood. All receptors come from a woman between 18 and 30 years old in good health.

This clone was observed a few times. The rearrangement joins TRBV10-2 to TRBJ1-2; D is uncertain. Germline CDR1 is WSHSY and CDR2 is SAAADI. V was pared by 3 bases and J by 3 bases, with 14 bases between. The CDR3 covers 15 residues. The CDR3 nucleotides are TGCGCCAGCAGTGAATCAACCGGGAGGGACTATGGCTACACCTTC. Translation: CASSESTGRDYGYTF.

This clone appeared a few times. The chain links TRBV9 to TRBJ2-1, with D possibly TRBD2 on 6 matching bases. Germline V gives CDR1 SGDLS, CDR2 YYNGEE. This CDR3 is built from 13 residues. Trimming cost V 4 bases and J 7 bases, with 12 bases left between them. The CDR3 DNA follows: TGTGCCAGCAGCACTGGGACTTCTAATGAGCAGTTCTTC. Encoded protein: CASSTGTSNEQFF.

The CDR3 loop reads CASSLSGGPTDTQYF. The CDR3, as DNA: TGTGCCAGCAGTTTATCGGGAGGGCCGACAGATACGCAGTATTTT. The V call is TRBV28, the J call TRBJ2-3; 8 nucleotides match TRBD2. The germline V gene has CDR1 MDHEN and CDR2 SYDVKM. CDR3 length: 15 residues. J gave up 3 bases and V 1 base, and 3 bases lay outside the gene matches. Variable domain in full (rest from reference TRBV28 and TRBJ2-3): DVKVTQSSRYLVKRTGEKVFLECVQDMDHENMFWYRQDPGLGLRLIYFSYDVKMKEKGDIPEGYSVSREKKERFSLILESASTNQTSMYLCASSLSGGPTDTQYFGPGTRLTVL.

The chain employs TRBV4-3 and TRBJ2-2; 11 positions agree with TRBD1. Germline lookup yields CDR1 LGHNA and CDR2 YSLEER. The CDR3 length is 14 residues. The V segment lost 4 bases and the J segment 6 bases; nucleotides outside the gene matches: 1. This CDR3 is CASSRDRGAGELFF. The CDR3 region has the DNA TGCGCCAGCAGCCGGGACAGGGGGGCCGGGGAGCTGTTTTTT.

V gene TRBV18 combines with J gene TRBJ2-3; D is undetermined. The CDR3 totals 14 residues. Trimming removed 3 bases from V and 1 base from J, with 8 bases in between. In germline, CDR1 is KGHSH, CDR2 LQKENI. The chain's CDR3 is CASSPGVGTDTQYF. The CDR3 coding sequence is TGTGCCAGCTCACCCGGTGTGGGCACAGATACGCAGTATTTT.

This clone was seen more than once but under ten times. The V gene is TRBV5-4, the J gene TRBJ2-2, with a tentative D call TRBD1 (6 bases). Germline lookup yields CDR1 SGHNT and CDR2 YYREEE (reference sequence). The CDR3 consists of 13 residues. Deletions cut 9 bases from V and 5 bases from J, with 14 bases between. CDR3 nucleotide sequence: TGTGCCACCGCCCTAGGGGGAACCGGGGAGCTGTTTTTT. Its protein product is CATALGGTGELFF.

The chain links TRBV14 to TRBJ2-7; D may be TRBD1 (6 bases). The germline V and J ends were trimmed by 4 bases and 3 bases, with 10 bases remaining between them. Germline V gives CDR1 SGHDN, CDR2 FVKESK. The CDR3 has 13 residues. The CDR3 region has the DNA TGTGCCAGCAGCCGCGACAGGTTCTACGAGCAGTACTTC. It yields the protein CASSRDRFYEQYF.

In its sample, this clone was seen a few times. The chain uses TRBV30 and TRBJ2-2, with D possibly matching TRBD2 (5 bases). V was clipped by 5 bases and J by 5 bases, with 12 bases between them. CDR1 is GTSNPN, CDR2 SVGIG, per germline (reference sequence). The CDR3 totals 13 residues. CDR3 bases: TGTGCCTGGGGGGAGAGTAGGACCGGGGAGCTGTTTTTT. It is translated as CAWGESRTGELFF. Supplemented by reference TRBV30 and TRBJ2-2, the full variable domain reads SQTIHQWPATLVQPVGSPLSLECTVEGTSNPNLYWYRQAAGRGLQLLFYSVGIGQISSEVPQNLSASRPQDRQFILSSKKLLLSDSGFYLCAWGESRTGELFFGEGSRLTVL.

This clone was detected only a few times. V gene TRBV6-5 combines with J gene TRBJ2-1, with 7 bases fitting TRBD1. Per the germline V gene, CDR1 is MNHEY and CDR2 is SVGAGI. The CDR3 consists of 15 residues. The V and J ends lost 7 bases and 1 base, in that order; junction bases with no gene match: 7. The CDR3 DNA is TGTGCCAGCAACTACGGGACAGTATCCTACAATGAGCAGTTCTTC. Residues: CASNYGTVSYNEQFF.

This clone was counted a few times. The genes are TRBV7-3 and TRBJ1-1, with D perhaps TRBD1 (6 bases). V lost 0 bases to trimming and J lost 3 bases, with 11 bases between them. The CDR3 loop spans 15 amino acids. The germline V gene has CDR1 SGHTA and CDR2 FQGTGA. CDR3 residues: CASSLTGKGDTEAFF. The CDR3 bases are TGTGCCAGCAGCTTAACCGGGAAGGGGGACACTGAAGCTTTCTTT.

CDR3 residues: CASSQGNSGGQETQYF. The DNA for the CDR3 is TGCGCCAGCAGCCAGGGTAATAGCGGCGGCCAAGAGACCCAGTACTTC. The genes are TRBV4-1 and TRBJ2-5, with D possibly being TRBD2 (6 bases). This CDR3 region has 16 residues. The V end was cut by 3 bases, the J end by 1 base, with 15 bases between. The V gene's germline CDR1 is MGHRA and CDR2 YSYEKL.

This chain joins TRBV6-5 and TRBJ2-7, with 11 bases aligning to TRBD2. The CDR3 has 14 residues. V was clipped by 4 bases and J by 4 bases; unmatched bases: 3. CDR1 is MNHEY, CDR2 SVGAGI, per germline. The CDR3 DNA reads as TGTGCCAGCAGTTCACTAGCGGGGGCATACGAGCAGTACTTC. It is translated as CASSSLAGAYEQYF.

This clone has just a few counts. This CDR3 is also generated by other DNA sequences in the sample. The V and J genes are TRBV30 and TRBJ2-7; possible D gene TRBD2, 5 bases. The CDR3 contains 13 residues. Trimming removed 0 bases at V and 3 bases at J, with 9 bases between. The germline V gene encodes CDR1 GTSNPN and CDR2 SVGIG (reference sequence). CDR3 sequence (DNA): TGTGCCTGGAGTGTACGAGGGCTCTACGAGCAGTACTTC. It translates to CAWSVRGLYEQYF.

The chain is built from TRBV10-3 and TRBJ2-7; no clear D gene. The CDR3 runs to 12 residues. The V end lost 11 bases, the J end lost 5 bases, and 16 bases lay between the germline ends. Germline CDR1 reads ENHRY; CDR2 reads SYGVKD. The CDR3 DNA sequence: TGTGCCTCTGGATTAAAACGGGACGAGCAGTACTTC. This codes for CASGLKRDEQYF.

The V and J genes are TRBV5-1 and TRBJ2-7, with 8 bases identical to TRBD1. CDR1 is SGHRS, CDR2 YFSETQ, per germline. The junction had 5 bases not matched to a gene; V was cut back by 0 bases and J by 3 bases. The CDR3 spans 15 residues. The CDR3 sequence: CASSLAGQGNYEQYF. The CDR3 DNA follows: TGCGCCAGCAGCTTGGCCGGACAGGGAAACTACGAGCAGTACTTC.

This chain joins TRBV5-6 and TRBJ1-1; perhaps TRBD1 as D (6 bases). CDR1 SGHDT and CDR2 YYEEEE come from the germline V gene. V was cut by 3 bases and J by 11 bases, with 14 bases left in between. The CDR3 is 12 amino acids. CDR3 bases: TGTGCCAGCAGCTCGACCGGACAGAGGGCTTTCTTT. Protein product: CASSSTGQRAFF. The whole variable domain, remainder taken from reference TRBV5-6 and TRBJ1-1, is DAGVTQSPTHLIKTRGQQVTLRCSPKSGHDTVSWYQQALGQGPQFIFQYYEEEERQRGNFPDRFSGHQFPNYSSELNVNALLLGDSALYLCASSSTGQRAFFGQGTRLTVV.

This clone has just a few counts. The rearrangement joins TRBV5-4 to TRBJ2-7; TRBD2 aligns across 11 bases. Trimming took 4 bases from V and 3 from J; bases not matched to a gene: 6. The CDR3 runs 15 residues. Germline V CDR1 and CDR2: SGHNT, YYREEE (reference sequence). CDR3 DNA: TGTGCCAGCAGCCGTAGCGGGGGGGCCTTCTACGAGCAGTACTTC. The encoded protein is CASSRSGGAFYEQYF. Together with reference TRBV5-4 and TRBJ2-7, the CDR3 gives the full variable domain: ETGVTQSPTHLIKTRGQQVTLRCSSQSGHNTVSWYQQALGQGPQFIFQYYREEENGRGNFPPRFSGLQFPNYSSELNVNALELDDSALYLCASSRSGGAFYEQYFGPGTRLTVT.

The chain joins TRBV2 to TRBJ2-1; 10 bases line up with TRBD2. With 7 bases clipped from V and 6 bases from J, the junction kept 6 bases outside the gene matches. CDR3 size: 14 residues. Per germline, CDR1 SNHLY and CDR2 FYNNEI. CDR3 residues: CASKQAGGFNEQFF. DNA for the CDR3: TGTGCCAGCAAACAAGCGGGAGGGTTCAATGAGCAGTTCTTC.

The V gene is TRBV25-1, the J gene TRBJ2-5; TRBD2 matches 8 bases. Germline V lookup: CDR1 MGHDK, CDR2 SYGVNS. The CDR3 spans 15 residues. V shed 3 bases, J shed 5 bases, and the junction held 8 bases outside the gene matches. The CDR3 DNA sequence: TGTGCCAGCAGTGATTCTAGCGGGCTGGCGGAGACCCAGTACTTC. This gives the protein CASSDSSGLAETQYF.

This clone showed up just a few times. The CDR3: CASSLGGKRTGELFF. CDR3 sequence (DNA): TGTGCCAGCAGCTTGGGCGGGAAGCGGACCGGGGAGCTGTTTTTT. The V and J genes are TRBV5-4 and TRBJ2-2; D is perhaps TRBD2 (6 bases). V lost 0 bases to trimming and J lost 5 bases, with 11 bases between them. Germline lookup yields CDR1 SGHNT and CDR2 YYREEE (reference sequence). The CDR3 is 15 residues long. Variable domain in full (rest from reference TRBV5-4 and TRBJ2-2): ETGVTQSPTHLIKTRGQQVTLRCSSQSGHNTVSWYQQALGQGPQFIFQYYREEENGRGNFPPRFSGLQFPNYSSELNVNALELDDSALYLCASSLGGKRTGELFFGEGSRLTVL.

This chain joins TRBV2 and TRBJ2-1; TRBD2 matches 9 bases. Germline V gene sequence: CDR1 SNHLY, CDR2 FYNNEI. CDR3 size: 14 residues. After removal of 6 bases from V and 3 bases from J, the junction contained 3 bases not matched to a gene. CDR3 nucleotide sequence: TGTGCCAGCAGCCGGACTAGCGACTACAATGAGCAGTTCTTC. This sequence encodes CASSRTSDYNEQFF.

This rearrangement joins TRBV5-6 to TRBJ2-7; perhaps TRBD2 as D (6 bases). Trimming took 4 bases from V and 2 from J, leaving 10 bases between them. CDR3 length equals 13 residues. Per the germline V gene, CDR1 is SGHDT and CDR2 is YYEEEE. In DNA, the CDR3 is TGTGCCAGCAGCGCGGGACTTCCCTACGAGCAGTACTTC. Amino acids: CASSAGLPYEQYF.

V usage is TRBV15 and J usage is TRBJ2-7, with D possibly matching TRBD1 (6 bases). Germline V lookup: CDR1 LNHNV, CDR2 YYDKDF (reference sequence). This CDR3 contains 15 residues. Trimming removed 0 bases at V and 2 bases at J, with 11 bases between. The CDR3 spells CATSRDPDSTYEQYF. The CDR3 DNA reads TGTGCCACCAGCAGAGATCCGGACAGTACCTACGAGCAGTACTTC.

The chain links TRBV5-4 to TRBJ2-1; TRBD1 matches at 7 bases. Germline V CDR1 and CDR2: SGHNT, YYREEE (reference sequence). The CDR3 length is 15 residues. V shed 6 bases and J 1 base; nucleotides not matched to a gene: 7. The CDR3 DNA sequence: TGTGCCAGCAAAATACAGGGGAGATCCTACAATGAGCAGTTCTTC. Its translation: CASKIQGRSYNEQFF. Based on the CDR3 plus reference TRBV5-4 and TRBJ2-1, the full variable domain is ETGVTQSPTHLIKTRGQQVTLRCSSQSGHNTVSWYQQALGQGPQFIFQYYREEENGRGNFPPRFSGLQFPNYSSELNVNALELDDSALYLCASKIQGRSYNEQFFGPGTRLTVL.

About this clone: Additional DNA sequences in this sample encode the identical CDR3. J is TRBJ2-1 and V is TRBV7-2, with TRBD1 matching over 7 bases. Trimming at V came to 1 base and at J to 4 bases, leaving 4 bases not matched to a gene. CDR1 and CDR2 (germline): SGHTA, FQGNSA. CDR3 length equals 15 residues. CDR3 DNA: TGTGCCAGCAGCTTAGAAGGGGGCCCTTACAATGAGCAGTTCTTC. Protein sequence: CASSLEGGPYNEQFF.

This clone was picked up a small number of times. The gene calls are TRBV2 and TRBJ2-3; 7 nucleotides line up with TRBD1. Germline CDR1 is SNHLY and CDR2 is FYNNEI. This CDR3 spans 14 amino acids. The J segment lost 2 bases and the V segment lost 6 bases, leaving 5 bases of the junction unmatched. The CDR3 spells CASSRDRPTDTQYF. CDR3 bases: TGTGCCAGCAGCCGGGACAGACCCACAGATACGCAGTATTTT.

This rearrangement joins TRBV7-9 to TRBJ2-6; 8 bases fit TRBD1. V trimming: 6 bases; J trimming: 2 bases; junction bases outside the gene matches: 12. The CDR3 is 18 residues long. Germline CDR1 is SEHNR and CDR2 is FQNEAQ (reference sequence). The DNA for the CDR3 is TGTGCCAGCAGTTTCTTCTCCGAGACAGGGGCTGGGGCCAACGTCCTGACTTTC. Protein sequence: CASSFFSETGAGANVLTF. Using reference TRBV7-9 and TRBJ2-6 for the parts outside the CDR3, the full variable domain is DTGVSQNPRHKITKRGQNVTFRCDPISEHNRLYWYRQTLGQGPEFLTYFQNEAQLEKSRLLSDRFSAERPKGSFSTLEIQRTEQGDSAMYLCASSFFSETGAGANVLTFGAGSRLTVL.

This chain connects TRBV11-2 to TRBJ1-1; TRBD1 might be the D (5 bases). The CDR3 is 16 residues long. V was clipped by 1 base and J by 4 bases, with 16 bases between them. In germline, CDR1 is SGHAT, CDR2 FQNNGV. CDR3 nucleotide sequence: TGTGCCAGCAGCTTAGTTGTCAGGGCGTCGTTCACTGAAGCTTTCTTT. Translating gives CASSLVVRASFTEAFF.

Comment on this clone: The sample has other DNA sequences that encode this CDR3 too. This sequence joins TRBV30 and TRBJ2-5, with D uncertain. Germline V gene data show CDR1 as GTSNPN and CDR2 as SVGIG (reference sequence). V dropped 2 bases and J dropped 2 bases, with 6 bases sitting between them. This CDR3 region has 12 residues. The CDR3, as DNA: TGTGCCTGGAGTTCCGGGCAAGAGACCCAGTACTTC. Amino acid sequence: CAWSSGQETQYF.

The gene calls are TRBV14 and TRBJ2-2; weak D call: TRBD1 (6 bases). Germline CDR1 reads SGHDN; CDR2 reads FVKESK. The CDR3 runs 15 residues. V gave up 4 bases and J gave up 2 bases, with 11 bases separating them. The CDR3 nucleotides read TGTGCCAGCAGCCCCGGGACACTAAACACCGGGGAGCTGTTTTTT. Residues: CASSPGTLNTGELFF.

The CDR3: CASSERGPGELFF. CDR3 nucleotide sequence: TGTGCCAGCAGTGAAAGGGGGCCCGGGGAGCTGTTTTTT. The chain carries TRBV6-1 and TRBJ2-2; 7 bases match TRBD1. Germline CDR1 is MNHNS and CDR2 is SASEGT. V lost 2 bases and J lost 6; bases outside the gene matches: 0. The CDR3 has 13 residues.

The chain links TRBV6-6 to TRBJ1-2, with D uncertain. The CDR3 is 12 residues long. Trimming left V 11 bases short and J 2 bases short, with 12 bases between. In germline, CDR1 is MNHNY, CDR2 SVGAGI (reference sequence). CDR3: CAGKGGNYGYTF. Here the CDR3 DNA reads TGTGCCGGAAAGGGAGGAAACTATGGCTACACCTTC.